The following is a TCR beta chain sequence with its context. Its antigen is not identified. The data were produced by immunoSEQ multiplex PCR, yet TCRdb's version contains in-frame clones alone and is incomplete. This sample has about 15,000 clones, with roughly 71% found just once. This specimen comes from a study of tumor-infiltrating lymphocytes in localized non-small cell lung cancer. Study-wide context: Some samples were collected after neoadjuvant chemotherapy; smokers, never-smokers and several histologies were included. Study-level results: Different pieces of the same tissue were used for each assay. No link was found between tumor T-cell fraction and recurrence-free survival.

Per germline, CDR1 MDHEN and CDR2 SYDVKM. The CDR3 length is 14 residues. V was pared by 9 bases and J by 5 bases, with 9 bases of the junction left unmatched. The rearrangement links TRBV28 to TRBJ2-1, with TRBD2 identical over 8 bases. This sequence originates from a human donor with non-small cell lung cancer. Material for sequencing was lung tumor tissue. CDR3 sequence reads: CASSGLVNHNEQFF. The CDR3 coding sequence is TGTGCCAGTTCGGGACTAGTCAACCACAATGAGCAGTTCTTC.